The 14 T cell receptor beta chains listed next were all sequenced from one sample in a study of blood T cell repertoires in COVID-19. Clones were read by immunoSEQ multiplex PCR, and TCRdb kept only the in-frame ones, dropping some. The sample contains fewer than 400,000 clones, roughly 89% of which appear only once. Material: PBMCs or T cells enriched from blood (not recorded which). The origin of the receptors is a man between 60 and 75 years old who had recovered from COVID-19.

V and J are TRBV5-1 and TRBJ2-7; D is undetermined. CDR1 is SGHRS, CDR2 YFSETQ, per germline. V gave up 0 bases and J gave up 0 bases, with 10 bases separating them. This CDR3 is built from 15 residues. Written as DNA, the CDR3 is TGCGCCAGCAGCTTGGGACTCGGCAGCTCCTACGAGCAGTACTTC. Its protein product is CASSLGLGSSYEQYF.

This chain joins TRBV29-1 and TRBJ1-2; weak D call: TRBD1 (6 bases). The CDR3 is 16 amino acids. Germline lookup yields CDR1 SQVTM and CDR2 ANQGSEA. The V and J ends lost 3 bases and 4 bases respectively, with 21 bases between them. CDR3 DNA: TGCAGCGTTGACCTTAGGTGGGCCCCACAGGGCTATGGCTACACCTTC. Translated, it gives CSVDLRWAPQGYGYTF.

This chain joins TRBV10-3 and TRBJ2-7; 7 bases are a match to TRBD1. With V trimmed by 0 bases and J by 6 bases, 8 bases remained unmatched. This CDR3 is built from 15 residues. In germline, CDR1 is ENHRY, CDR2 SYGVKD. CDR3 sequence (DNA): TGTGCCATCAGTGAGTCGGATAGGGGGCCCAGCGAGCAGTACTTC. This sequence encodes CAISESDRGPSEQYF.

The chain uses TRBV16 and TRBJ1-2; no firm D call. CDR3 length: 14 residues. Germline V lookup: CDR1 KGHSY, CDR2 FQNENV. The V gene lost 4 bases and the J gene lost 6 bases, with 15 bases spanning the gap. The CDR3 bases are TGTGCCAGCAGCCCGGTAACGGGGAACCATGGCTACACCTTC. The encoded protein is CASSPVTGNHGYTF.

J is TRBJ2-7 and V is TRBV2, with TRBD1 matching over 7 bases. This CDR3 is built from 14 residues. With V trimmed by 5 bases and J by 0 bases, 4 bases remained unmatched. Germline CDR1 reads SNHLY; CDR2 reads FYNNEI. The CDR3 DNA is TGTGCCAGCAGTTTACAGGGGCACTCCTACGAGCAGTACTTC. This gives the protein CASSLQGHSYEQYF. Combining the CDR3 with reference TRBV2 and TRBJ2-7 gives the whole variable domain EPEVTQTPSHQVTQMGQEVILRCVPISNHLYFYWYRQILGQKVEFLVSFYNNEISEKSEIFDDQFSVERPDGSNFTLKIRSTKLEDSAMYFCASSLQGHSYEQYFGPGTRLTVT.

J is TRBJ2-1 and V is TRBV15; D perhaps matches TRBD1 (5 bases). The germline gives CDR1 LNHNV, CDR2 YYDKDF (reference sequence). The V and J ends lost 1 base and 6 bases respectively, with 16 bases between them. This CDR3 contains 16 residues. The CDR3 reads CATSRGFQGWSNEQFF. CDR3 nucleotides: TGTGCCACCAGCAGAGGTTTCCAGGGATGGTCCAATGAGCAGTTCTTC.

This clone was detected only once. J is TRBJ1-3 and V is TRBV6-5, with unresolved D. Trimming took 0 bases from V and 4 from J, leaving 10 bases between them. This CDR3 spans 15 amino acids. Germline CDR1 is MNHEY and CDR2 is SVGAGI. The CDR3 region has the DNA TGTGCCAGCAGTTACTCGAGCCAACGGGGAAACACCATATATTTT. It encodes CASSYSSQRGNTIYF.

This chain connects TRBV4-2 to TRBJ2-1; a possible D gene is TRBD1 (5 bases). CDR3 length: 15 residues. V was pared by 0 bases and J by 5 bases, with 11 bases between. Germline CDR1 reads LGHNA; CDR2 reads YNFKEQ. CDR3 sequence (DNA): TGTGCCAGCAGCCAAGACTACGAGACAGACAATGAGCAGTTCTTC. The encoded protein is CASSQDYETDNEQFF.

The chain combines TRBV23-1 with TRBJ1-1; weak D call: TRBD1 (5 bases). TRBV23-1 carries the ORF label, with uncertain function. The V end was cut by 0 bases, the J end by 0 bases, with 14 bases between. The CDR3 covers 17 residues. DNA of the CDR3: TGCGCCAGCAGTCAATCGAATAGGGGAATTCTGAACACTGAAGCTTTCTTT. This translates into CASSQSNRGILNTEAFF.

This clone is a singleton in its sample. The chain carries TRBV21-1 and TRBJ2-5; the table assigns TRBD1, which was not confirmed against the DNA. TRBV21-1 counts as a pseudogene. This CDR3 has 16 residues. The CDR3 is CASSKERSRRVETQYF. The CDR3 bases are TGTGCCAGCAGCAAAGAAAGGTCCCGCAGGGTGGAGACCCAGTACTTC.

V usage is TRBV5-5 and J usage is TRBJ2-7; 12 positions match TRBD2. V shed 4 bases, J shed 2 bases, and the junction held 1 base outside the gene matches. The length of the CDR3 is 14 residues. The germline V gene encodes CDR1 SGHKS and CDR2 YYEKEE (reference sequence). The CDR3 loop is CASSPSGGAYEQYF. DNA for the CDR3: TGTGCCAGCAGCCCTAGCGGGGGGGCCTACGAGCAGTACTTC.

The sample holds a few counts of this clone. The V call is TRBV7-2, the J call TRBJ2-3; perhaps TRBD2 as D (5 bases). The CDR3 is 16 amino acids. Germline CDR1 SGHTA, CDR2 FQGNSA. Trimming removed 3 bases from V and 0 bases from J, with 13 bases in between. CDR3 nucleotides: TGTGCCAGCAGCTTCCGTGGAGGCGGGAGCACAGATACGCAGTATTTT. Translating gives CASSFRGGGSTDTQYF.

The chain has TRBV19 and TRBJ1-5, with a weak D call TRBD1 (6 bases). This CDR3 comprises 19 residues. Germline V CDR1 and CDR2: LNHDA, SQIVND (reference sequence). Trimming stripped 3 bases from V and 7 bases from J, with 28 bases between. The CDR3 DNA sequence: TGTGCCAGTAGTATTACGCGAGGGGACACGGGATATGTGACACAGCCCCAGCATTTT. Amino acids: CASSITRGDTGYVTQPQHF.

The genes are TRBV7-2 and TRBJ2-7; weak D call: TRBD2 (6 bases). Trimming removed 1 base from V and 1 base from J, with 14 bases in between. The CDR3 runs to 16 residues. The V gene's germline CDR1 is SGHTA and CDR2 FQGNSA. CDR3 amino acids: CASSLDWRGWSYEQYF. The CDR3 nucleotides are TGTGCCAGCAGCTTAGATTGGCGGGGCTGGTCCTACGAGCAGTACTTC.